A single sample is the source of the 10 T cell receptor beta chains below, sequenced in a study of Ad26.COV2.S vaccination and SARS-CoV-2 variants. Clones were read by immunoSEQ multiplex PCR, and TCRdb kept only the in-frame ones, dropping some. This sample yields 380,000 or so clones, of which about 87% are seen a single time; 6.4% belongs to the top ten. Treatment defined: roughly 20 received Ad26.COV2.S at low or high dose, single or two shots; about five received placebo; per-sample allocation not given. Sampling was performed 63 days after the first vaccine or placebo injection. Sequencing used peripheral blood, obtained in a trial of Ad26.COV2.S vaccine versus placebo. Receptors originate from a person between 18 and 65 years old who received the Ad26.COV2.S COVID-19 vaccine or a placebo.

J is TRBJ1-6 and V is TRBV7-3; no clear D. The CDR3 runs to 15 residues. From germline, CDR1 is SGHTA and CDR2 FQGTGA. Trimming cost V 5 bases and J 6 bases, with 14 bases left between them. The CDR3 loop reads CASSAGGGSNSPLHF. DNA of the CDR3: TGTGCCAGCAGCGCTGGAGGTGGGAGTAATTCACCCCTCCACTTT.

The chain couples TRBV11-2 to TRBJ1-1, with unresolved D. V gave up 2 bases and J gave up 3 bases, with 7 bases separating them. In germline, CDR1 is SGHAT, CDR2 FQNNGV. The CDR3 spans 13 residues. CDR3 region: CASSLISDTEAFF. CDR3 nucleotide sequence: TGTGCCAGCAGCTTAATCTCAGACACTGAAGCTTTCTTT. The whole variable domain, remainder taken from reference TRBV11-2 and TRBJ1-1, is EAGVAQSPRYKIIEKRQSVAFWCNPISGHATLYWYQQILGQGPKLLIQFQNNGVVDDSQLPKDRFSAERLKGVDSTLKIQPAKLEDSAVYLCASSLISDTEAFFGQGTRLTVV.

V and J are TRBV18 and TRBJ1-6; no firm D call. Trimming took off 3 bases at V and 4 bases at J, with 10 bases between the two ends. The CDR3 runs to 15 residues. Per the germline V gene, CDR1 is KGHSH and CDR2 is LQKENI. The CDR3 loop reads CASSPGSGYNSPLHF. The CDR3 DNA reads as TGTGCCAGCTCACCGGGGTCTGGTTATAATTCACCCCTCCACTTT.

This clone was observed once. This rearrangement joins TRBV14 to TRBJ1-6; D is ambiguous. V was clipped by 4 bases and J by 7 bases, with 17 bases between them. The germline V gene encodes CDR1 SGHDN and CDR2 FVKESK. This CDR3 is built from 16 residues. The CDR3 here is CASSPTVGTANSPLHF. In DNA, the CDR3 is TGTGCCAGCAGCCCGACGGTGGGTACGGCGAATTCACCCCTCCACTTT. Supplemented by reference TRBV14 and TRBJ1-6, the full variable domain reads EAGVTQFPSHSVIEKGQTVTLRCDPISGHDNLYWYRRVMGKEIKFLLHFVKESKQDESGMPNNRFLAERTGGTYSTLKVQPAELEDSGVYFCASSPTVGTANSPLHFGNGTRLTVT.

This clone came up a few times. The rearrangement joins TRBV10-3 to TRBJ1-5; D possibly corresponds to TRBD1 (5 bases). The germline gives CDR1 ENHRY, CDR2 SYGVKD. V lost 7 bases and J lost 4, with 14 bases in between. This CDR3 has 14 residues. CDR3 loop: CAINDGDSNQPQHF. For the CDR3, the DNA is TGTGCCATCAATGACGGGGACTCTAATCAGCCCCAGCATTTT.

This rearrangement joins TRBV6-5 to TRBJ1-4, with a possible D match to TRBD1 (5 bases). Trimming removed 6 bases from V and 0 bases from J, with 11 bases in between. CDR1 and CDR2 (germline): MNHEY, SVGAGI. This CDR3 is 15 amino acids long. CDR3 sequence reads: CASRAGTATNEKLFF. CDR3 in DNA: TGTGCCAGCAGGGCAGGGACTGCAACTAATGAAAAACTGTTTTTT.

The rearrangement uses TRBV15 and TRBJ1-6, with 9 bases aligning to TRBD1. Trimming removed 3 bases from V and 9 bases from J; junction bases left unmatched: 9. The CDR3 runs 16 residues. Germline V CDR1 and CDR2: LNHNV, YYDKDF (reference sequence). CDR3 residues: CATSRGGGQGSSPLHF. As DNA, the CDR3 is TGTGCCACCAGCAGGGGAGGGGGACAGGGAAGTTCACCCCTCCACTTT.

This chain joins TRBV12-5 and TRBJ2-6; D uncertain. The CDR3 extends over 15 amino acids. Germline CDR1 LGHNT, CDR2 FRNRAP. V dropped 2 bases and J dropped 0 bases, with 5 bases sitting between them. CDR3 nucleotides: TGTGCTAGTGGTTTGATGGGCTCTGGGGCCAACGTCCTGACTTTC. It encodes CASGLMGSGANVLTF.

The chain couples TRBV5-1 to TRBJ2-7; TRBD1 agrees at 9 bases. Trimming at V came to 1 base and at J to 4 bases, leaving 3 bases not matched to a gene. Looked up from germline, CDR1 is SGHRS and CDR2 is YFSETQ. The CDR3 is 14 residues long. The CDR3 is CASSLTGGIYEQYF. DNA of the CDR3: TGCGCCAGCAGCTTGACAGGGGGCATTTACGAGCAGTACTTC.

This sequence joins TRBV11-2 and TRBJ2-2; D unclear. V was clipped by 3 bases and J by 0 bases, with 11 bases between them. Germline lookup yields CDR1 SGHAT and CDR2 FQNNGV. This CDR3 has 16 amino acids. The CDR3 loop reads CASSFFRRTNTGELFF. The CDR3 DNA reads as TGTGCCAGCAGCTTTTTCAGGCGGACGAACACCGGGGAGCTGTTTTTT.